This T cell receptor (beta chain) comes out of a study of human T cells and chemical hapten exposure. As for the study in general: Across its 20 to 25 weeks, the study gave patients weekly diphenylcyclopropenone doses to the scalp.

In germline, CDR1 is SGHRS, CDR2 YFSETQ. The CDR3 length is 14 residues. V was clipped by 4 bases and J by 6 bases; unmatched bases: 3. This clonotype was recorded many times. TCRdb itself ran the RACE reads through MiXCR, one entry per CDR3 protein. The table lists more than 75,000 distinct CDR3 sequences, roughly a tenth of them singletons, with more than 2% in the top ten. Time point: patch test 2, 6 weeks after DPC sensitization. Treatment specified: therapeutic diphenylcyclopropenone sensitization with weekly scalp DPC. Ahead of each patch test application, blood was drawn. Suited to DPC and affected by alopecia, the donors ranged from 18 to 70 years old.

This sequence was found in a woman aged 40-49 years with alopecia areata. Some clones in this sample may be carry-over from other donors' samples. The sequencing here drew on whole blood, taken in connection with sensitization to the hapten diphenylcyclopropenone (DPC). This chain joins TRBV5-1 and TRBJ2-4; 11 nucleotides align to TRBD1. The DNA of the CDR3 is TGCGCCAGCAGCCCAGGGACAGGGGGAAACATTCAGTACTTC. Protein product: CASSPGTGGNIQYF.